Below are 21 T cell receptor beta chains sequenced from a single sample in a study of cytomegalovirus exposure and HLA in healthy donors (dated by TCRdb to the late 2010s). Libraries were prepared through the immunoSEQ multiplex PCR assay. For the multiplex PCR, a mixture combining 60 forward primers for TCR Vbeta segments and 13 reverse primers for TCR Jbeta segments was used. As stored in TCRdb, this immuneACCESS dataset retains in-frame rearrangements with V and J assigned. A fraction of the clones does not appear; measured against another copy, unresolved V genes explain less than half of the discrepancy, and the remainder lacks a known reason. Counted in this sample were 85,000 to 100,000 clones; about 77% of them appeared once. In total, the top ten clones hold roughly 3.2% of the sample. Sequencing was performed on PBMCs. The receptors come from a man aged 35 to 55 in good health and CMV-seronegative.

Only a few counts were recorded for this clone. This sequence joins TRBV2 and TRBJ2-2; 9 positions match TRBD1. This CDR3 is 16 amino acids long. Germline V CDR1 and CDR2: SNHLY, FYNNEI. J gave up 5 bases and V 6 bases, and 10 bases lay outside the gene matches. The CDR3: CASRLNRDRDTGELFF. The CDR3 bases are TGTGCCAGCAGATTGAACCGGGACAGGGATACCGGGGAGCTGTTTTTT.

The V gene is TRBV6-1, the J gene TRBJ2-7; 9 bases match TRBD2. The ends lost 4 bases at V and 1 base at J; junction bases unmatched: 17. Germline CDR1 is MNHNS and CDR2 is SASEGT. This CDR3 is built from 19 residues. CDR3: CASSALTGASGTSSYEQYF. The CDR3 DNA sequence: TGTGCCAGCAGTGCCCTTACGGGGGCTAGCGGGACCTCTTCCTACGAGCAGTACTTC.

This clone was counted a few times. The CDR3 sequence: CASSGLESSYEQYF. CDR3 DNA: TGCGCCAGCAGCGGGCTCGAGAGCTCCTACGAGCAGTACTTC. The rearrangement joins TRBV5-1 to TRBJ2-7; no firm D call. CDR1 and CDR2 (germline): SGHRS, YFSETQ. The CDR3 runs 14 residues. Deletions cut 4 bases from V and 0 bases from J, with 11 bases between.

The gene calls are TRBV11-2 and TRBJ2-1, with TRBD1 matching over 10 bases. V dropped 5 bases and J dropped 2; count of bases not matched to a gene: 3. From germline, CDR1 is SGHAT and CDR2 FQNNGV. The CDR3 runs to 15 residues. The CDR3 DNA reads TGTGCCAGCAGCATCGGGACAGGGGCCTACAATGAGCAGTTCTTC. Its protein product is CASSIGTGAYNEQFF.

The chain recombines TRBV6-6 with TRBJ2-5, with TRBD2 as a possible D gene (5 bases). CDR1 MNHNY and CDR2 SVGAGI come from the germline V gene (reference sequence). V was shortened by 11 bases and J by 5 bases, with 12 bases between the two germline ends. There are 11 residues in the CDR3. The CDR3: CAAGPGETQYF. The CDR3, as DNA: TGTGCCGCAGGTCCGGGGGAGACCCAGTACTTC.

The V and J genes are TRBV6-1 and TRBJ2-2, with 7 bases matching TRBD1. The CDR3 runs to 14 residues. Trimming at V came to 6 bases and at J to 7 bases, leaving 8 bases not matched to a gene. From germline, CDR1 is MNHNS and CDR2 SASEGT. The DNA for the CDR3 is TGTGCCAGCAGCGGGACAGATTTTAACGGGGAGCTGTTTTTT. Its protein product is CASSGTDFNGELFF.

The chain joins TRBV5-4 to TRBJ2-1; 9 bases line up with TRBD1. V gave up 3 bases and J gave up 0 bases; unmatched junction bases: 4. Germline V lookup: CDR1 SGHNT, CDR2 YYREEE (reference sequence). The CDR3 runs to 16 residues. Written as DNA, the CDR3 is TGTGCCAGCAGCTGGAGACAGGGGGGCTCCTACAATGAGCAGTTCTTC. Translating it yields CASSWRQGGSYNEQFF.

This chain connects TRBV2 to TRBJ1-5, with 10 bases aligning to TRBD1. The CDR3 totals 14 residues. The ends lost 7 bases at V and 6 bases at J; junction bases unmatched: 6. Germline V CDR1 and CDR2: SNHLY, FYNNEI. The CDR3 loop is CASMPTGGFQPQHF. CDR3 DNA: TGTGCCAGCATGCCGACAGGGGGCTTTCAGCCCCAGCATTTT.

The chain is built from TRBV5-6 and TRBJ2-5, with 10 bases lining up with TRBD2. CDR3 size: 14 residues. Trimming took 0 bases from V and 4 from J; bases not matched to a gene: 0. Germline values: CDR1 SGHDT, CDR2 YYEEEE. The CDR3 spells CASSLGLAGETQYF. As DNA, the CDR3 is TGTGCCAGCAGCTTGGGACTAGCGGGAGAGACCCAGTACTTC.

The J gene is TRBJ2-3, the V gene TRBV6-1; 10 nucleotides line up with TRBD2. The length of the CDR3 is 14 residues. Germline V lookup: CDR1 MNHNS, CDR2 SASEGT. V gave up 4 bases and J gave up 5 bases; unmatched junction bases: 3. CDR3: CASSVAGGGDTQYF. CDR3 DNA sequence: TGTGCCAGCAGTGTAGCGGGAGGTGGAGATACGCAGTATTTT.

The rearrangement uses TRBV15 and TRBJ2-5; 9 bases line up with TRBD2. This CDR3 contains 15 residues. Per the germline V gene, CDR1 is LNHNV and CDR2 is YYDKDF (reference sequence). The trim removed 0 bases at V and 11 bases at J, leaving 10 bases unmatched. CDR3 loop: CATSRDRASGAEQYF. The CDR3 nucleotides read TGTGCCACCAGCAGAGATAGGGCTAGCGGGGCCGAACAGTACTTC.

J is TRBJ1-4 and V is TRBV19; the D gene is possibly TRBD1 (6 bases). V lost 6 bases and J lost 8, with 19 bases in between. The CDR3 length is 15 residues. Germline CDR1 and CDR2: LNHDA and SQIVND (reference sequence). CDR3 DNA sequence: TGTGCCAGTAGCCCTATGACAGGTCTCGGAGAAAAACTGTTTTTT. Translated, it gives CASSPMTGLGEKLFF. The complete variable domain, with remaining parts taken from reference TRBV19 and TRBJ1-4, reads DGGITQSPKYLFRKEGQNVTLSCEQNLNHDAMYWYRQDPGQGLRLIYYSQIVNDFQKGDIAEGYSVSREKKESFPLTVTSAQKNPTAFYLCASSPMTGLGEKLFFGSGTQLSVL.

As DNA, the CDR3 is TGTGCCAGCAGCTCCAGCGGGGGAATGTACAATGAGCAGTTCTTC. Amino acid sequence: CASSSSGGMYNEQFF. V usage is TRBV7-8 and J usage is TRBJ2-1; TRBD2 aligns across 8 bases. This CDR3 has 15 amino acids. From germline, CDR1 is SGHVS and CDR2 FQNEAQ. Germline trimming cut 4 bases from V and 4 bases from J; bases unmatched to any gene: 6.

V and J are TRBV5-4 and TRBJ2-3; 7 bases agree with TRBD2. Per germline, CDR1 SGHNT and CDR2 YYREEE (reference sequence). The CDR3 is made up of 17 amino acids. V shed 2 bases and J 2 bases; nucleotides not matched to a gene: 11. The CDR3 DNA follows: TGTGCCAGCAGCTTCCCCTCTAGCGGAACATTCACAGATACGCAGTATTTT. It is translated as CASSFPSSGTFTDTQYF.

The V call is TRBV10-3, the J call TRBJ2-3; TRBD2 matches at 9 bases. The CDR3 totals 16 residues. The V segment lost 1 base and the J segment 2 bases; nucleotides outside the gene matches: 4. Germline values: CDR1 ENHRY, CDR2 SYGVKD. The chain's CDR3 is CAISELAGANTDTQYF. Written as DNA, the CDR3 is TGTGCCATCAGTGAGTTAGCGGGGGCCAACACAGATACGCAGTATTTT.

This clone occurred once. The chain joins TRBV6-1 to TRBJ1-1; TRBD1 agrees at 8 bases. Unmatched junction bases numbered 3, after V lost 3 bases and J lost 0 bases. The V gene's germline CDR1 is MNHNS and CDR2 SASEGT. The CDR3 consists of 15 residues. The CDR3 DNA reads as TGTGCCAGCAGTGATAGGGACAGGTTGAACACTGAAGCTTTCTTT. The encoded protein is CASSDRDRLNTEAFF.

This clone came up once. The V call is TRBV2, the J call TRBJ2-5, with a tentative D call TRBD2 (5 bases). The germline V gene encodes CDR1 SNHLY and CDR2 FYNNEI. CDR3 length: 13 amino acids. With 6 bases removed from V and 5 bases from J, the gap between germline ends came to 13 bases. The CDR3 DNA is TGTGCCAGCAGGGTACTAGGGCCCGAGACCCAGTACTTC. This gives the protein CASRVLGPETQYF.

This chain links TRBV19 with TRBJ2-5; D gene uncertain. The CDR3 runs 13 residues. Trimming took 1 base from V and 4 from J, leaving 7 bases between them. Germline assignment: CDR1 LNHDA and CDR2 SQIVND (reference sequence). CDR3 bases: TGTGCCAGTAGTATAGGAGGTAGAGAGACCCAGTACTTC. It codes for CASSIGGRETQYF.

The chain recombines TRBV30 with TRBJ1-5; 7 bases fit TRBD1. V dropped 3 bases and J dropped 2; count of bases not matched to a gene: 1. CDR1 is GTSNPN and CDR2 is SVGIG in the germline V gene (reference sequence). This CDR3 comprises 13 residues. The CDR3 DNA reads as TGTGCCTGGAGCGACAGGGGCAATCAGCCCCAGCATTTT. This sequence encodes CAWSDRGNQPQHF.

CDR3 protein: CASSPSGRRDNEQFF. As DNA, the CDR3 is TGTGCCAGCAGCCCATCCGGGAGAAGGGACAATGAGCAGTTCTTC. The chain employs TRBV5-4 and TRBJ2-1; tentatively, D is TRBD2 (6 bases). Germline V CDR1 and CDR2: SGHNT, YYREEE (reference sequence). The ends were cut back, 4 bases at V and 5 bases at J, with 16 bases in the middle. This CDR3 is built from 15 residues.

As DNA, the CDR3 is TGTGCCAGCAGGCCTGAGGGCCTTAACTATGGCTACACCTTC. It encodes CASRPEGLNYGYTF. The rearrangement uses TRBV28 and TRBJ1-2; no clear D. Germline V CDR1 and CDR2: MDHEN, SYDVKM. V lost 6 bases, J lost 1 base, and 12 bases lay in between. The CDR3 is made up of 14 amino acids.